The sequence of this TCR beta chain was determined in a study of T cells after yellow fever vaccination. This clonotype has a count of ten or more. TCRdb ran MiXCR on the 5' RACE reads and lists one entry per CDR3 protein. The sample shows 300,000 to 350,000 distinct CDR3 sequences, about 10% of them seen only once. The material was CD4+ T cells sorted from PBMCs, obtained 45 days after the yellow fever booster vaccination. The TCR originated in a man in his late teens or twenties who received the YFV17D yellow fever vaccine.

The CDR3 region has the DNA TGCAGTGCTAAGGGACAGGGCGAACTCTATGGCTACACCTTC. Protein sequence: CSAKGQGELYGYTF. The chain combines TRBV20-1 with TRBJ1-2; 9 bases align to TRBD1. CDR1 and CDR2 (germline): DFQATT, SNEGSKA (reference sequence). The CDR3 length is 14 residues. V shed 4 bases and J 4 bases; nucleotides not matched to a gene: 7.